This TCR beta chain is from a study of blood T cell repertoires in COVID-19. Across the study: Sites across the United States, Italy and Spain contributed samples from acute and convalescent COVID-19. T cells, B-cell-depleted T cells, or PBMCs supplied cDNA or gDNA.

Germline V gene lookup returns CDR1 MNHEY and CDR2 SVGAGI. The CDR3 is 14 residues long. V was cut by 7 bases and J by 7 bases, with 19 bases left in between. Authors' analysis steps: Amplification of reference gene primers was used by the study to estimate nucleated cell counts. Using immunoSEQ multiplex PCR, the repertoire was profiled, and TCRdb retains in-frame clones only, with some absent. V and J calls and clone size are given by that table; D and trimming were obtained from the DNA. The sample holds over 100,000 clones; roughly 80% are singletons and the top ten take roughly 20%. Sequencing used peripheral blood. This clonotype was obtained from a woman aged 60-75 years with acute or convalescent COVID-19. The J gene is TRBJ1-1, the V gene TRBV6-5; D is unclear. The CDR3 DNA sequence: TGTGCCAGCAACAGTTTCGGTAAGCGGGATGAAGCTTTCTTT. It is translated as CASNSFGKRDEAFF.